The 27 T cell receptor beta chains presented below share a single source sample, sequenced in a study of blood T cell repertoires in COVID-19 (dated by TCRdb to about 2020). The library was produced with the immunoSEQ multiplex PCR assay. TCRdb obtained this table from immuneACCESS and retained in-frame rearrangements with V and J assigned. These tables miss some clones; where compared with another copy, unresolved V genes account for less than half of the shortfall, and the remainder is unexplained. The sample contains 250,000 to 350,000 clones, 80% to 90% of them found a single time. The top ten hold over 4% of the sample. Sequencing was carried out using PBMCs or T cells enriched from blood (not recorded which). These receptors came from a woman aged 25 to 39 who had recovered from COVID-19.

This clone was recorded many times. V and J are TRBV19 and TRBJ1-6, with D perhaps matching TRBD1 (6 bases). Germline CDR1 and CDR2: LNHDA and SQIVND (reference sequence). Trimming removed 7 bases at V and 4 bases at J, with 8 bases between. The CDR3 has 13 amino acids. The CDR3 sequence is CASNQGYNSPLHF. The CDR3 DNA reads as TGTGCCAGTAATCAGGGGTATAATTCACCCCTCCACTTT. The whole variable domain, filled in from reference TRBV19 and TRBJ1-6, reads DGGITQSPKYLFRKEGQNVTLSCEQNLNHDAMYWYRQDPGQGLRLIYYSQIVNDFQKGDIAEGYSVSREKKESFPLTVTSAQKNPTAFYLCASNQGYNSPLHFGNGTRLTVT.

This clone turned up a few times. This chain joins TRBV3-1 (or the pseudogene TRBV3-2) and TRBJ1-2; the match to TRBD1 covers 8 bases. CDR1 and CDR2 from the germline V gene are LGHDT and YNNKEL (reference sequence). Trimming at V came to 4 bases and at J to 11 bases, leaving 12 bases not matched to a gene. The CDR3 is made up of 14 amino acids. In DNA, the CDR3 is TGTGCCAGCAGCCTTACAGGGGGAATAAGGGTGTACACCTTC. Translation gives CASSLTGGIRVYTF.

The rearrangement links TRBV29-1 to TRBJ1-1; D unresolved. Germline V gene lookup returns CDR1 SQVTM and CDR2 ANQGSEA. The CDR3 spans 13 residues. The germline V and J ends were trimmed by 6 bases and 4 bases, with 15 bases remaining between them. The CDR3 DNA reads TGCAGCGTGAAAGACTTAGGTGTCACTGAAGCTTTCTTT. Translation gives CSVKDLGVTEAFF.

V and J are TRBV29-1 and TRBJ1-4; 8 nucleotides line up with TRBD1. The germline gives CDR1 SQVTM, CDR2 ANQGSEA. This CDR3 is built from 13 residues. Trimming removed 4 bases from V and 7 bases from J; junction bases left unmatched: 5. The CDR3 DNA follows: TGCAGCGTTGGGGGACAGGAAGGTGAAAAACTGTTTTTT. This translates into CSVGGQEGEKLFF.

The chain carries TRBV5-1 and TRBJ1-6; perhaps TRBD1 as D (5 bases). Germline V CDR1 and CDR2: SGHRS, YFSETQ. The CDR3 has 14 residues. V lost 5 bases to trimming and J lost 8 bases, with 14 bases between them. The CDR3 protein is CASRGGTGDSPLHF. CDR3 DNA: TGCGCCAGCAGGGGAGGGACCGGCGATTCACCCCTCCACTTT.

The chain uses TRBV25-1 and TRBJ1-2; D is unclear. Deletions cut 2 bases from V and 7 bases from J, with 11 bases between. The CDR3 sequence is 13 residues long. Per the germline V gene, CDR1 is MGHDK and CDR2 is SYGVNS. The CDR3 DNA is TGTGCCAGCAGTGAAGGGGTGGAGGTTGGCTACACCTTC. Translation gives CASSEGVEVGYTF.

The chain links TRBV5-1 to TRBJ2-7; TRBD1 matches 8 bases. V lost 1 base and J lost 7; bases outside the gene matches: 10. Per germline, CDR1 SGHRS and CDR2 YFSETQ. The CDR3 is 15 residues long. CDR3: CASSLLGQGRGEQYF. The DNA of the CDR3 is TGCGCCAGCAGCTTGCTCGGACAGGGACGAGGTGAGCAGTACTTC.

The gene calls are TRBV19 and TRBJ2-7; 7 nucleotides line up with TRBD1. The CDR3 spans 12 residues. The V and J ends lost 5 bases and 3 bases, in that order; junction bases with no gene match: 1. Germline assignment: CDR1 LNHDA and CDR2 SQIVND (reference sequence). The CDR3 protein is CASSDRDYEQYF. The CDR3 DNA sequence: TGTGCCAGTAGTGACAGGGACTACGAGCAGTACTTC.

V is TRBV9 and J is TRBJ2-3; TRBD2 aligns across 8 bases. Germline V gives CDR1 SGDLS, CDR2 YYNGEE. The length of the CDR3 is 16 residues. V trimming: 0 bases; J trimming: 1 base; junction bases outside the gene matches: 4. This CDR3 is CASSVVGGGRTDTQYF. The DNA of the CDR3 is TGTGCCAGCAGCGTAGTTGGCGGGGGGCGCACAGATACGCAGTATTTT.

The chain couples TRBV11-2 to TRBJ2-1, with no clear D. With 1 base removed from V and 7 bases from J, the gap between germline ends came to 23 bases. The CDR3 contains 18 residues. CDR1 is SGHAT, CDR2 FQNNGV, per germline. The CDR3 nucleotides read TGTGCCAGCAGCTTAGCTGGTATGCGCGAACTTTCGCCAAATGAGCAGTTCTTC. Translated, it gives CASSLAGMRELSPNEQFF.

The CDR3 DNA is TGTGCCAGCAGCCCGAGGCTAGCGGGGCCTGACTACGAGCAGTACTTC. This sequence encodes CASSPRLAGPDYEQYF. The chain uses TRBV9 and TRBJ2-7; 9 bases agree with TRBD2. Germline V gene lookup returns CDR1 SGDLS and CDR2 YYNGEE. The CDR3 is 16 residues long. Trimming removed 4 bases from V and 3 bases from J; junction bases left unmatched: 11.

This chain uses TRBV9 with TRBJ2-2; 7 nucleotides line up with TRBD1. The ends lost 0 bases at V and 4 bases at J; junction bases unmatched: 6. Germline CDR1 and CDR2: SGDLS and YYNGEE. The CDR3 totals 16 residues. The CDR3 sequence: CASSVGTGGSTGELFF. CDR3 DNA sequence: TGTGCCAGCAGCGTAGGGACAGGAGGAAGCACCGGGGAGCTGTTTTTT.

This rearrangement joins TRBV5-1 to TRBJ1-2; the match to TRBD1 covers 10 bases. This CDR3 has 16 amino acids. V dropped 0 bases and J dropped 5; count of bases not matched to a gene: 7. CDR1 is SGHRS and CDR2 is YFSETQ in the germline V gene. CDR3 coding DNA: TGCGCCAGCAGCTTGGTTCGGACAGGGGGGACATATGGCTACACCTTC. Translation: CASSLVRTGGTYGYTF.

Details on this clone: The sample contains more than one DNA sequence encoding this CDR3. This chain uses TRBV19 with TRBJ2-7; 7 bases line up with TRBD1. Germline CDR1 reads LNHDA; CDR2 reads SQIVND (reference sequence). Trimming cost V 6 bases and J 2 bases; bases outside gene matches: 4. The CDR3 contains 13 residues. The CDR3: CASSMDRTYEQYF. As DNA, the CDR3 is TGTGCCAGTAGCATGGACAGGACCTACGAGCAGTACTTC. The complete variable domain, with remaining parts taken from reference TRBV19 and TRBJ2-7, reads DGGITQSPKYLFRKEGQNVTLSCEQNLNHDAMYWYRQDPGQGLRLIYYSQIVNDFQKGDIAEGYSVSREKKESFPLTVTSAQKNPTAFYLCASSMDRTYEQYFGPGTRLTVT.

The chain employs TRBV21-1 and TRBJ1-1; the table's D call, TRBD1, was not checked against the DNA. TRBV21-1 is a pseudogene segment. This CDR3 comprises 13 residues. This CDR3 is CASSRAFTGKAFF. CDR3 sequence (DNA): TGTGCCAGCAGCCGAGCCTTTACAGGGAAAGCTTTCTTT.

DNA for the CDR3: TGTGCCAGCAGTTCCCTAGACAGGTTTAACTATGGCTACACCTTC. It codes for CASSSLDRFNYGYTF. The chain employs TRBV28 and TRBJ1-2; D may be TRBD1 (6 bases). The CDR3 totals 15 residues. The V end was cut by 4 bases, the J end by 1 base, with 13 bases between. The germline gives CDR1 MDHEN, CDR2 SYDVKM.

The rearrangement links TRBV5-6 to TRBJ2-7; no clear D. Between the trimmed V and J ends, which lost 5 bases and 7 bases, there was a span of 10 bases. This CDR3 comprises 11 residues. Germline CDR1 is SGHDT and CDR2 is YYEEEE. The DNA of the CDR3 is TGTGCCAGCAGTAGGAGACGGGAGCAGTACTTC. The encoded protein is CASSRRREQYF. The entire variable domain, with the rest obtained from reference TRBV5-6 and TRBJ2-7, is as follows: DAGVTQSPTHLIKTRGQQVTLRCSPKSGHDTVSWYQQALGQGPQFIFQYYEEEERQRGNFPDRFSGHQFPNYSSELNVNALLLGDSALYLCASSRRREQYFGPGTRLTVT.

The V call is TRBV10-1, the J call TRBJ2-1; D call uncertain. Trimming cost V 5 bases and J 7 bases, with 12 bases left between them. The germline gives CDR1 WNHNN, CDR2 SYGVQD (reference sequence). This CDR3 contains 13 residues. The CDR3 sequence is CASSLDSRNEQFF. The CDR3 coding sequence is TGCGCCAGCAGTCTGGATTCTAGGAATGAGCAGTTCTTC.

The chain has TRBV13 and TRBJ2-7; D is possibly TRBD1 (5 bases). The CDR3 runs 11 residues. Trimming removed 8 bases at V and 2 bases at J, with 7 bases between. CDR1 is PRHDT and CDR2 is FYEKMQ in the germline V gene (reference sequence). CDR3 protein: CASSDTYEQYF. The CDR3 DNA reads TGTGCCAGCTCGGACACCTACGAGCAGTACTTC.

This clone has just a few counts. The V call is TRBV2, the J call TRBJ2-1; 9 positions agree with TRBD1. CDR3 length equals 14 residues. CDR1 is SNHLY, CDR2 FYNNEI, per germline. V shed 4 bases and J 4 bases; nucleotides not matched to a gene: 2. Here the CDR3 DNA reads TGTGCCAGCAGTGGGGGACAGGGTTACAATGAGCAGTTCTTC. This gives the protein CASSGGQGYNEQFF. Combining the CDR3 with reference TRBV2 and TRBJ2-1 gives the whole variable domain EPEVTQTPSHQVTQMGQEVILRCVPISNHLYFYWYRQILGQKVEFLVSFYNNEISEKSEIFDDQFSVERPDGSNFTLKIRSTKLEDSAMYFCASSGGQGYNEQFFGPGTRLTVL.

This clone occurred once. The J gene is TRBJ1-5, the V gene TRBV28; D remains ambiguous. The CDR3 extends over 14 amino acids. Deletions cut 6 bases from V and 4 bases from J, with 13 bases between. Germline CDR1 and CDR2: MDHEN and SYDVKM. The CDR3 loop reads CASRWAGLNQPQHF. The DNA for the CDR3 is TGTGCCAGCAGGTGGGCAGGCTTAAATCAGCCCCAGCATTTT.

This chain connects TRBV6-6 to TRBJ1-5; 7 bases are a match to TRBD1. The CDR3 runs to 15 residues. The J segment lost 7 bases and the V segment lost 5 bases, leaving 11 bases of the junction unmatched. From germline, CDR1 is MNHNY and CDR2 SVGAGI (reference sequence). The CDR3 spells CASSQHTGEDQPQHF. The CDR3 region has the DNA TGTGCCAGCAGTCAACATACAGGGGAGGACCAGCCCCAGCATTTT.

This chain joins TRBV7-2 and TRBJ1-5; 8 bases align to TRBD1. Germline assignment: CDR1 SGHTA and CDR2 FQGNSA. This CDR3 comprises 16 residues. The V and J ends lost 5 bases and 3 bases, in that order; junction bases with no gene match: 9. CDR3 amino acids: CASSLRDRTFNQPQHF. The DNA of the CDR3 is TGTGCCAGCAGCCTCAGGGACAGGACCTTCAATCAGCCCCAGCATTTT. Based on the CDR3 plus reference TRBV7-2 and TRBJ1-5, the full variable domain is GAGVSQSPSNKVTEKGKDVELRCDPISGHTALYWYRQSLGQGLEFLIYFQGNSAPDKSGLPSDRFSAERTGGSVSTLTIQRTQQEDSAVYLCASSLRDRTFNQPQHFGDGTRLSIL.

J is TRBJ2-2 and V is TRBV5-1; D is perhaps TRBD1 (5 bases). The germline V and J ends were trimmed by 2 bases and 6 bases, with 20 bases remaining between them. Germline V gene sequence: CDR1 SGHRS, CDR2 YFSETQ. The CDR3 runs to 17 residues. DNA for the CDR3: TGCGCCAGCAGCTTCAAAACAGGACCCCTTAAGGCCGGGGAGCTGTTTTTT. Translated, it gives CASSFKTGPLKAGELFF.

This chain uses TRBV7-8 with TRBJ1-2, with D possibly TRBD1 on 6 matching bases. Trimming took off 5 bases at V and 12 bases at J, with 22 bases between the two ends. The CDR3 sequence is 14 residues long. Germline V gives CDR1 SGHVS, CDR2 FQNEAQ. CDR3 residues: CASSLFPTGLGNTF. The CDR3 coding sequence is TGTGCCAGCAGCCTATTCCCGACAGGCTTAGGAAACACCTTC.

The gene calls are TRBV28 and TRBJ2-7; D gene unclear. V lost 5 bases to trimming and J lost 7 bases, with 9 bases between them. The germline V gene has CDR1 MDHEN and CDR2 SYDVKM. This CDR3 is built from 11 residues. The CDR3 nucleotides are TGTGCCAGCAGTACCCGCCGGGAGCAGTACTTC. Its protein product is CASSTRREQYF.

This clone has just one count. The genes are TRBV2 and TRBJ2-1, with D tentatively TRBD2 (6 bases). Per the germline V gene, CDR1 is SNHLY and CDR2 is FYNNEI. V was cut by 6 bases and J by 6 bases, with 12 bases left in between. The CDR3 sequence is 13 residues long. Here the CDR3 DNA reads TGTGCCAGCAGGGACGGACTAATCAATGAGCAGTTCTTC. Protein product: CASRDGLINEQFF.